This T cell receptor beta chain was sequenced in a study of shared clonotypes between healthy human individuals. V was clipped by 4 bases and J by 5 bases; unmatched bases: 9. Germline V lookup: CDR1 SGHTA, CDR2 FQGTGA. The CDR3 covers 15 residues. Produced via immunoSEQ multiplex PCR; TCRdb's table is partial and in-frame only. The sample holds about 800,000 clones, 90% to 97% seen once. A remark on this clone: As yet, its antigen is unknown.

Study results and caveats: All-four-donor shared clonotypes had higher generation probabilities than non-shared clonotypes did. Estimated clonotype richness was generally higher in naive than memory subsets.

It was CD45RO-negative cells, positively selected for CCR7, that made up naive CD8 cells, with terminally differentiated effector memory CD45RA+ cells excluded. The chain links TRBV7-3 to TRBJ2-5; 8 nucleotides line up with TRBD1. Sequencing was carried out using naive CD8+ T cells sorted from blood. The sequence was collected from a man aged 30 to 39 in good health. CDR3 in DNA: TGTGCCAGCAGCTACCTCGCAGGGGGCTGGGAGACCCAGTACTTC. Protein: CASSYLAGGWETQYF.